The rows below give T cell receptor beta chains drawn from one sample of a study of CD8 T cells in ankylosing spondylitis. TCRdb re-analysed the 5' RACE reads in MiXCR, keeping a single row per CDR3 protein. The data show approximately 550,000 distinct CDR3 sequences, over 9.5% seen once. The sequencing sample was made of blood, either unsorted or a sorted T cell fraction (not recorded which). These TCRs come from a male donor with ankylosing spondylitis. CDR3s include the opening cysteine and the closing phenylalanine or tryptophan.

v_call	j_call	cdr3_aa
TRBV11-2	TRBJ2-5	CASSHGTSGAQETQYF
TRBV12-3/TRBV12-4	TRBJ2-3	CASSLRGGDTQYF
TRBV3-1	TRBJ1-3	CASSSVPDSGNTIYF
TRBV2	TRBJ2-2	CASSLTSANTGELFF
TRBV2	TRBJ2-1	CASSGRLEDEQFF
TRBV5-1	TRBJ2-5	CASTPPWAGAETQYF
TRBV19	TRBJ2-2	CATGTPNTGELFF
TRBV20-1	TRBJ1-5	CSASPFTGAFGNQPQHF
TRBV12-3/TRBV12-4	TRBJ2-7	CASTEDRVSYEQYF
TRBV20-1	TRBJ2-4	CSATSLAKNIQYF
TRBV25-1	TRBJ1-3	CASSDPGTGNTIYF
TRBV7-8	TRBJ1-1	CASYPMEGSKEAFF
TRBV3-1	TRBJ2-2	CASSFPGQGELFF
TRBV12-3/TRBV12-4	TRBJ1-5	CASSLGGGDQPQHF
TRBV11-2	TRBJ2-2	CASSSRDRGPTGELFF
TRBV7-9	TRBJ2-1	CASSPPGTGYVEQFF
TRBV18	TRBJ2-7	CASSPPVESYEQYF
TRBV20-1	TRBJ2-2	CSARGRRTNTGELFF
TRBV18	TRBJ2-1	CASSDGTNNGNEQFF
TRBV4-2	TRBJ2-3	CASSQDPLAGGTDTQYF
TRBV5-1	TRBJ2-5	CASSLVLQGKETQYF
TRBV12-3/TRBV12-4	TRBJ1-6	CASSFTQGTLHF
TRBV24-1	TRBJ1-1	CATSDGGTGSTEAFF
TRBV20-1	TRBJ2-7	CSAGEPGTSGYEQYF
TRBV5-1	TRBJ2-1	CASSLNGPNYNEQFF
TRBV7-8	TRBJ1-5	CASSRGGDYQPQHF
TRBV10-3	TRBJ1-3	CAISEAGPGNTIYF
TRBV7-9	TRBJ1-3	CASSPLATRNTIYF
TRBV2	TRBJ1-3	CASSEDRLSGNTIYF
TRBV6-2/TRBV6-3	TRBJ1-2	CASRKQGSGYGYTF
TRBV2	TRBJ2-3	CASTRRAGGTDTQYF
TRBV19	TRBJ1-5	CASRTGGFNQPQHF
TRBV15	TRBJ2-3	CATSRDYGTSGTRTDTQYF
TRBV24-1	TRBJ2-1	CATSDSGTGLPHEQFF
TRBV20-1	TRBJ1-2	CSARYKTENYGYTF
TRBV20-1	TRBJ2-5	CSAPQGLAGSGTQYF
TRBV18	TRBJ2-7	CASSMPGQYYEQYF
TRBV24-1	TRBJ1-1	CATSEGGQGAVAFF
TRBV15	TRBJ1-2	CATNPTGAYGYTF
TRBV7-2	TRBJ1-6	CASSLAGTNSPLHF
TRBV19	TRBJ1-3	CASSIPGQGDGNTIYF
TRBV12-3/TRBV12-4	TRBJ2-3	CASSLVHLGTSGRSTDTQYF
TRBV12-3/TRBV12-4	TRBJ2-3	CASRVQEGQNTQYF
TRBV7-2	TRBJ2-7	CASSFAGGSSYEQYF
TRBV11-1	TRBJ2-7	CASSLTSASISYEQYF
TRBV5-1	TRBJ2-3	CASSYPDLSTDTQYF
TRBV12-3/TRBV12-4	TRBJ2-5	CASSPGLAGGRQTQYF
TRBV28	TRBJ1-1	CASSPLGTGGLTEAFF